A selection of T cell receptor beta chains follows, all from one sample in a study of PD-L1 blockade in urothelial cancer. Sequencing used immunoSEQ multiplex PCR; TCRdb keeps in-frame clones, though not all of them. Of some 74,000 clones listed, about 85% are singletons. This specimen consisted of PBMCs, obtained around atezolizumab (anti-PD-L1) treatment. The receptors stem from a man between 40 and 49 years old with urothelial cancer. The CDR3 runs from the conserved cysteine through the conserved F or W. The D gene is left open where the match is weak. Not every row has a clone size; where given, it reads once, few, many or a size class.

v_call	clone_size	d_call	j_call	cdr3_nt	cdr3_aa
TRBV4-1	NA	NA	TRBJ1-1	TGCGCCAGCAGTCCTCTCGGGGGGTCTGGAGCTTTCTTT	CASSPLGGSGAFF
TRBV2	NA	NA	TRBJ1-1	TGTGCCAGCAGTGAACGCGGGGTTAGAACTGAAGCTTTCTTT	CASSERGVRTEAFF
TRBV5-1	NA	NA	TRBJ2-1	TGCGCCAGCAGCTTTAGTCGCGAGCAGTTCTTC	CASSFSREQFF
TRBV20-1	NA	NA	TRBJ2-7	TGCAGTGCTAGTGGAGATAACGAGCAGTACTTC	CSASGDNEQYF
TRBV11-1	NA	TRBD2	TRBJ2-3	TGTGCCAGCAGCGGGCCTAGCGGGAGGGCCTCCGCAGATACGCAGTATTTT	CASSGPSGRASADTQYF
TRBV19	once	NA	TRBJ1-1	TGTGCCAGTACCAGGACAGAGAACACTGAAGCTTTCTTT	CASTRTENTEAFF
TRBV7-3	NA	NA	TRBJ2-2	TGTGCCAGCAGCTTAACCGGGAACACCGGGGAGCTGTTTTTT	CASSLTGNTGELFF
TRBV9	NA	NA	TRBJ1-1	TGTGCCAGCAGCGAGACGGGACTTCGGAACACTGAAGCTTTCTTT	CASSETGLRNTEAFF
TRBV5-1	few	TRBD1	TRBJ2-5	TGCGCCAGCAGCCCTCACCCTAGACAGGGGGAGACCCAGTACTTC	CASSPHPRQGETQYF
TRBV11-2	NA	NA	TRBJ1-4	TGTGCCAGCAGCTTAGATCTCGCGGGGGATAATGAAAAACTGTTTTTT	CASSLDLAGDNEKLFF
TRBV9	NA	TRBD2	TRBJ2-1	TGTGCCAGCAGCGCAGCGGGAGGGCGATCGTCCTACAATGAGCAGTTCTTC	CASSAAGGRSSYNEQFF
TRBV30	NA	TRBD2	TRBJ2-2	TGTGCCTGGAGTGGGGGCCTGACTAGCGGGAGTCACGGGGAGCTGTTTTTT	CAWSGGLTSGSHGELFF
TRBV2	once	NA	TRBJ2-4	TGTGCCAGCTACCGACAGACCCAATTAAACATTCAGTACTTC	CASYRQTQLNIQYF
TRBV11-2	NA	NA	TRBJ1-4	TGTGCCAGCGGCAACCGGGGGGCGGATAATGAAAAACTGTTTTTT	CASGNRGADNEKLFF
TRBV11-3	NA	NA	TRBJ2-1	TGTGCCAGCAGCCGGGCGAGGGCAGGGGGGTACAATGAGCAGTTCTTC	CASSRARAGGYNEQFF
TRBV27	few	NA	TRBJ2-7	TGTGCCAGCAGCCGATCGGGGGAAACCTACGAGCAGTACTTC	CASSRSGETYEQYF
TRBV4-1	NA	NA	TRBJ2-3	TGCGCCAGCAGCCAAGTGGGGCTAGGGTACACAGATACGCAGTATTTT	CASSQVGLGYTDTQYF
TRBV10-3	NA	TRBD1	TRBJ1-2	TGTGCCATCAGTGCGCCGGGACAGGCCGGCTACACCTTC	CAISAPGQAGYTF
TRBV28	NA	NA	TRBJ1-4	TGTGCCAGCAGGGGTGGACAGTTGGGTTCGCAACTGTTTTTT	CASRGGQLGSQLFF
TRBV18	once	TRBD1	TRBJ1-5	TGTGCCAGCTCCTGGGACAGTACCCTTAATCAGCCCCAGCATTTT	CASSWDSTLNQPQHF
TRBV9	NA	NA	TRBJ1-1	TGTGCCAGCAGCGTAAGTGGGACAAACACTGAAGCTTTCTTT	CASSVSGTNTEAFF
TRBV19	NA	NA	TRBJ1-2	TGTGCCAGTAGTATCCCCGGCAGGGGAAGTCATGGCTACACCTTC	CASSIPGRGSHGYTF
TRBV9	few	NA	TRBJ2-5	TGTGCCAGCAGCACCCGACTAGTCCCGGAGACCCAGTACTTC	CASSTRLVPETQYF
TRBV29-1	NA	NA	TRBJ2-3	TGCAGCGCCCAAGAGGGTGAGGGCACAGATACGCAGTATTTT	CSAQEGEGTDTQYF
TRBV23-1	once	TRBD1	TRBJ2-6	TGCGCCAGCAGTCGACAGGGTCTATCTGGGGCCAACGTCCTGACTTTC	CASSRQGLSGANVLTF
TRBV4-1	NA	TRBD1	TRBJ1-2	TGCGCCAGCAGCCAAGCGACAGGGTATGGCTACACCTTC	CASSQATGYGYTF
TRBV7-8	NA	NA	TRBJ2-1	TGTGCCAGCAGCTTCACAGGGGACTGGAGGAATGAGCAGTTCTTC	CASSFTGDWRNEQFF
TRBV9	NA	NA	TRBJ2-1	TGTGCCAGCAGCGTAGGGTGGAGCAAAGACTACAATGAGCAGTTCTTC	CASSVGWSKDYNEQFF
TRBV30	NA	TRBD2	TRBJ2-3	TGTGCCTGGGGAACTAGCGGCACAGATACGCAGTATTTT	CAWGTSGTDTQYF
TRBV18	NA	TRBD1	TRBJ2-7	TGTGCCAGCTCACCACCGGGACAGAGTCCGTACGAGCAGTACTTC	CASSPPGQSPYEQYF
TRBV15	NA	TRBD1	TRBJ1-2	TGTGCCACCAGCAGAGATTGGGACAGGGGGGGTGGCTACACCTTC	CATSRDWDRGGGYTF
TRBV7-3	NA	TRBD2	TRBJ2-1	TGTGCCAGCAGCAGAACTAGCGGGAGGGCCAAAAATGAGCAGTTCTTC	CASSRTSGRAKNEQFF
TRBV7-9	few	NA	TRBJ2-7	TGTGCCAGCCAAGGGGAAGTGGGCCACGAGCAGTACTTC	CASQGEVGHEQYF
TRBV5-1	NA	TRBD1	TRBJ1-1	TGCGCCAGCAGCTTAGACAGGGGCGCTGAAGCTTTCTTT	CASSLDRGAEAFF